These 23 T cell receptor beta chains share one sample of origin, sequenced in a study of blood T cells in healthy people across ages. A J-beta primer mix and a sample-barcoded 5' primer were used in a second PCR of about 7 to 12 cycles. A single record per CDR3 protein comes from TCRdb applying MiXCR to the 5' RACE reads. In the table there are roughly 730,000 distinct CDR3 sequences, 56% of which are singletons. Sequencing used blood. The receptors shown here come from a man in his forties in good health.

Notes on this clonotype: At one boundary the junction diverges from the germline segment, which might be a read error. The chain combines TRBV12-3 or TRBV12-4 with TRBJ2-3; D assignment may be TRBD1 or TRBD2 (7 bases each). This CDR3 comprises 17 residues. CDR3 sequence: CASSLGAGDSVTETQYF. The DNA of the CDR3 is TGTGCCAGCAGTTTAGGGGCGGGGGACAGCGTGACAGAGACGCAGTATTTT.

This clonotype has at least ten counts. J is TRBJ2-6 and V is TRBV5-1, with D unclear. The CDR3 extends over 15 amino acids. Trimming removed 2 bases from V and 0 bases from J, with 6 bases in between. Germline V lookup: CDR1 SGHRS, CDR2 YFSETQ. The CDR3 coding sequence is TGCGCCAGCAGCTTCGGTTCCTCTGGGGCCAACGTCCTGACTTTC. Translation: CASSFGSSGANVLTF.

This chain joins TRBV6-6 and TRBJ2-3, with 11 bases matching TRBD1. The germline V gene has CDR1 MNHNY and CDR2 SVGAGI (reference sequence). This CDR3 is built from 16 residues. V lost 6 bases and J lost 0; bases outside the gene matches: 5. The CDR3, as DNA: TGTGCCAGCAGCCGGGACAGGGGGTTTAGCACAGATACGCAGTATTTT. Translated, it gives CASSRDRGFSTDTQYF.

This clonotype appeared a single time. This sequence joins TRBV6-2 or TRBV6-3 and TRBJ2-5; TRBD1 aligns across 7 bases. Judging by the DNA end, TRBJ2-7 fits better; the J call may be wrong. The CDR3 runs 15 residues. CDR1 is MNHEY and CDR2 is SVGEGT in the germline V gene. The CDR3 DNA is TGTGCCAGCAGTCCTTTTGTGGACAGGACCTACGAGCAGTACTTC. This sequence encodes CASSPFVDRTYEQYF.

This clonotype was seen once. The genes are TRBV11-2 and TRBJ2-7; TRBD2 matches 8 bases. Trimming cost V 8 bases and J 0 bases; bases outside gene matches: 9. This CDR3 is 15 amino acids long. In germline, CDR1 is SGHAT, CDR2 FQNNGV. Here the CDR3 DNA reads TGTGCCAGCCGGCCCCTAAGCGGGAGCTCCTACGAGCAGTACTTC. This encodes CASRPLSGSSYEQYF.

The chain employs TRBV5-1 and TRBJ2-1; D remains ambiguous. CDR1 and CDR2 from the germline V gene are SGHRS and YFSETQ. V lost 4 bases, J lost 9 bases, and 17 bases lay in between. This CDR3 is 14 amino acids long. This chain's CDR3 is CASSQGGVGGEQFF. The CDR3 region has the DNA TGCGCCAGCAGCCAAGGTGGGGTGGGCGGTGAGCAGTTCTTC.

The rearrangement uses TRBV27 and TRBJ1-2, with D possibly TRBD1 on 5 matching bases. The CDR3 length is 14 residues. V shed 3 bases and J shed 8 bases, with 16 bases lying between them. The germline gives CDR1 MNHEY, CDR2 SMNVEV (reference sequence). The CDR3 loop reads CASSFGGHGGGYTF. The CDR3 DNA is TGTGCCAGCAGTTTTGGAGGACACGGCGGGGGCTACACCTTC.

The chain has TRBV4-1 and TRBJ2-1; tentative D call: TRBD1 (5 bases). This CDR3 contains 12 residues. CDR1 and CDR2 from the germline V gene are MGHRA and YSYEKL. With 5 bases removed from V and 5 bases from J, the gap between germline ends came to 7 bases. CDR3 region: CASSSRDNEQFF. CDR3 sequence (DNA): TGCGCCAGCAGCAGCAGGGACAATGAGCAGTTCTTC.

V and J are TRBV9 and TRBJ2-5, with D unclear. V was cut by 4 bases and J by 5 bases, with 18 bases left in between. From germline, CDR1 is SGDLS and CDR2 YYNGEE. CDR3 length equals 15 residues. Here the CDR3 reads CASSPLIDSKETQYF. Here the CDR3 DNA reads TGTGCCAGCAGCCCACTGATTGATAGCAAGGAGACCCAGTACTTC.

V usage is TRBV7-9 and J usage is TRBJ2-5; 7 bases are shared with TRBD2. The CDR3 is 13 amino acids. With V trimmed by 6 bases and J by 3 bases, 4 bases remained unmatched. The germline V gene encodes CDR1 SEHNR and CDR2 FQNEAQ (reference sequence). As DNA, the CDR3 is TGTGCCAGCAGTCCCGGGGGGAAAGAGACCCAGTACTTC. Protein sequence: CASSPGGKETQYF.

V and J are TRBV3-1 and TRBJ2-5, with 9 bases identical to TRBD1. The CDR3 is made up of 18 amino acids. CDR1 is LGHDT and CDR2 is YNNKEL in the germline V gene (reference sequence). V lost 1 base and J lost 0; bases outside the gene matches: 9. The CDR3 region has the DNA TGTGCCAGCAGCCAAGTTATCAGGACAGGGGACTACCAAGAGACCCAGTACTTC. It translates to CASSQVIRTGDYQETQYF.

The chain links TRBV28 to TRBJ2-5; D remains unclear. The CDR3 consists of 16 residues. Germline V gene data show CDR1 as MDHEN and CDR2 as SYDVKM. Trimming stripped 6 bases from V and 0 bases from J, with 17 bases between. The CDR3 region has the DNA TGTGCCAGCAGCTCCGTAGGGTCGCCGTACCAAGAGACCCAGTACTTC. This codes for CASSSVGSPYQETQYF.

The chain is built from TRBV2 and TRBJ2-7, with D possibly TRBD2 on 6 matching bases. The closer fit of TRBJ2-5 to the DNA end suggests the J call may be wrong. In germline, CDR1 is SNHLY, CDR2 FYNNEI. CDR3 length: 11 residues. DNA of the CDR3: TGTGCCAGCGGGACTTCGGAGACCCAGTACTTC. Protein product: CASGTSETQYF.

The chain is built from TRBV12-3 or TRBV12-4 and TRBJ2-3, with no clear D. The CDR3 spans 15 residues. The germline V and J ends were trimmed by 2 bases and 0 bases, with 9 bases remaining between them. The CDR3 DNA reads TGTGCCAGCAGTTTATCGGAGACTAGCACAGATACGCAGTATTTT. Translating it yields CASSLSETSTDTQYF.

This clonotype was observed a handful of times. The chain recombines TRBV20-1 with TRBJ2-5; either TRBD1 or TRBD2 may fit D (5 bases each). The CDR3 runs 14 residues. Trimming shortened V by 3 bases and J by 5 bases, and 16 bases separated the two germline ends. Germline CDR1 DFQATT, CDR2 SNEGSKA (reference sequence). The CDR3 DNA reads TGCAGTGCTAGGATGGCGCTGGGGGTGGAGACCCAGTACTTC. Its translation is CSARMALGVETQYF.

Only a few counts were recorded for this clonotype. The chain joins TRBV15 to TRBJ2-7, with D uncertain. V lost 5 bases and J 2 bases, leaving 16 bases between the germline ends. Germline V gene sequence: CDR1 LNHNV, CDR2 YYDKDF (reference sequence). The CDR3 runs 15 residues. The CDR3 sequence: CATSSHNVQTYEQYF. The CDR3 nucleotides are TGTGCCACCAGCTCCCACAACGTCCAGACCTACGAGCAGTACTTC. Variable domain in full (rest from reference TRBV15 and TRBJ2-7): DAMVIQNPRYQVTQFGKPVTLSCSQTLNHNVMYWYQQKSSQAPKLLFHYYDKDFNNEADTPDNFQSRRPNTSFCFLDIRSPGLGDTAMYLCATSSHNVQTYEQYFGPGTRLTVT.

The CDR3 DNA reads as TGTGCCAGCAGCGTAGACGCAAATCAGCCCCAGCATTTT. Its protein product is CASSVDANQPQHF. The chain couples TRBV7-9 to TRBJ1-5; unclear D gene. V lost 5 bases, J lost 4 bases, and 9 bases lay in between. The CDR3 runs to 13 residues. Germline V gene lookup returns CDR1 SEHNR and CDR2 FQNEAQ (reference sequence).

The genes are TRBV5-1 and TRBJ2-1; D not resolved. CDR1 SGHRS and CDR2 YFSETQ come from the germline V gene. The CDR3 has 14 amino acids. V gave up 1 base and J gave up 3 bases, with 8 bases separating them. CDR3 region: CASSLTVDYNEQFF. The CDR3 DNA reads TGCGCCAGCAGCTTGACAGTAGACTACAATGAGCAGTTCTTC.

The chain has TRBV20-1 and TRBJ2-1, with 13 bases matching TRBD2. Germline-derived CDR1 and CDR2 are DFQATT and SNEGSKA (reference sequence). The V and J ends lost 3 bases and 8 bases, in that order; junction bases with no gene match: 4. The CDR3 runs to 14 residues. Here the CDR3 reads CSARRTSGGDEQFF. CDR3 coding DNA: TGCAGTGCTAGGAGGACTAGCGGGGGTGATGAGCAGTTCTTC.

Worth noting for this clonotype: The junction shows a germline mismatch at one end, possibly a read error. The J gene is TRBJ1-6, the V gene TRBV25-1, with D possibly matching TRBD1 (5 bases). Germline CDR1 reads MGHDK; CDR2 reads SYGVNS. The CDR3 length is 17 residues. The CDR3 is CASSESPTEVYNSPLHF. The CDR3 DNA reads TGTGCCAGCAGTGAATCCCCGACAGAGGTCTATAATTCGCCCCTCCACTTT.

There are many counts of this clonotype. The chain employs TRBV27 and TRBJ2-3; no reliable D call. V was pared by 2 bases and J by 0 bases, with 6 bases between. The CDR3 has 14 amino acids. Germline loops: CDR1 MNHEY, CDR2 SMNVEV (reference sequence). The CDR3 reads CASSLRLSTDTQYF. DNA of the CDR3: TGTGCCAGCAGTTTACGACTTAGCACAGATACGCAGTATTTT.

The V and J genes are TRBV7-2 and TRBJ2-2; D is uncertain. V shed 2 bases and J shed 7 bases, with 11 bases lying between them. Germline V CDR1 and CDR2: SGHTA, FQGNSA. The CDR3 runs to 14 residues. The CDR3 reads CASSLLPTGGELFF. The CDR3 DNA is TGTGCCAGCAGCTTACTCCCAACCGGCGGGGAGCTGTTTTTT.

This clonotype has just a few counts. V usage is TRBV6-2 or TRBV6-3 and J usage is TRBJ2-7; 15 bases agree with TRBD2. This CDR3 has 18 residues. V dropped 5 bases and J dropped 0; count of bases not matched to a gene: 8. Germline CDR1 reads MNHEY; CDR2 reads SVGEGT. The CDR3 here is CASSQPGLAGGTSYEQYF. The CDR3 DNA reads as TGTGCCAGCAGTCAACCGGGACTAGCGGGAGGAACCTCCTACGAGCAGTACTTC.